What follows are 28 T cell receptor beta chains derived from one specimen sequenced in a study of blood T cell repertoires in COVID-19. The assay was immunoSEQ multiplex PCR, and TCRdb's table has in-frame clones only and misses some. The sample consists of over 100,000 clones, 85% to 90% of them appearing once. The sequencing sample was made of peripheral blood. The receptors were gathered from a human donor in a cohort sampled during active COVID-19.

This chain uses TRBV6-5 with TRBJ2-2, with D maybe TRBD2 (5 bases). CDR1 and CDR2 from the germline V gene are MNHEY and SVGAGI. The CDR3 runs 14 residues. The V end was cut by 6 bases, the J end by 2 bases, with 10 bases between. CDR3 region: CASRKGLNTGELFF. The DNA of the CDR3 is TGTGCCAGCAGAAAAGGACTCAACACCGGGGAGCTGTTTTTT.

The chain links TRBV7-3 to TRBJ1-1, with TRBD1 identical over 7 bases. CDR3 length: 12 amino acids. V gave up 5 bases and J gave up 12 bases; unmatched junction bases: 9. Germline values: CDR1 SGHTA, CDR2 FQGTGA. This chain's CDR3 is CASSPAGGPSFF. In DNA, the CDR3 is TGTGCCAGCAGCCCCGCAGGGGGTCCGTCTTTCTTT.

The chain couples TRBV19 to TRBJ2-1; 9 bases map to TRBD2. Germline V gene sequence: CDR1 LNHDA, CDR2 SQIVND (reference sequence). This CDR3 has 15 amino acids. V was clipped by 3 bases and J by 8 bases; unmatched bases: 8. The CDR3 region is CASSMRRGGHDEQFF. The DNA of the CDR3 is TGTGCCAGTAGTATGCGGCGGGGGGGCCATGATGAGCAGTTCTTC.

V usage is TRBV24-1 and J usage is TRBJ1-2, with 7 bases that match TRBD1. V gave up 4 bases and J gave up 8 bases; unmatched junction bases: 15. Germline V lookup: CDR1 KGHDR, CDR2 SFDVKD. The CDR3 sequence is 16 residues long. The CDR3 nucleotides read TGTGCCACCAGTGACCCGGGGCAGGGGGAGGCAACGGGCTACACCTTC. It translates to CATSDPGQGEATGYTF.

The rearrangement uses TRBV4-3 and TRBJ2-1; D gene uncertain. V was shortened by 0 bases and J by 3 bases, with 12 bases between the two germline ends. The CDR3 has 16 amino acids. Per the germline V gene, CDR1 is LGHNA and CDR2 is YSLEER. The CDR3 protein is CASSQDLSIGYNEQFF. CDR3 nucleotide sequence: TGCGCCAGCAGCCAAGATTTGAGCATCGGCTACAATGAGCAGTTCTTC.

This clone was seen only once. The chain uses TRBV4-1 and TRBJ1-6; D ambiguous. The germline V and J ends were trimmed by 4 bases and 7 bases, with 8 bases remaining between them. This CDR3 is 13 amino acids long. Germline loops: CDR1 MGHRA, CDR2 YSYEKL. The CDR3 sequence is CASSRTVNSPLHF. The CDR3 DNA follows: TGCGCCAGCAGCCGTACAGTGAATTCACCCCTCCACTTT.

The chain employs TRBV7-9 and TRBJ2-7; D gene unclear. Trimming removed 3 bases at V and 7 bases at J, with 13 bases between. Germline V gives CDR1 SEHNR, CDR2 FQNEAQ (reference sequence). The CDR3 extends over 13 amino acids. For the CDR3, the DNA is TGTGCCAGCAGCTTCGGCGGCCAATTAGAGCAGTACTTC. It translates to CASSFGGQLEQYF.

The V call is TRBV10-3, the J call TRBJ2-7, with TRBD2 matching 7 bases. The germline CDR1 and CDR2 sequences are ENHRY and SYGVKD. The CDR3 has 14 residues. The trim removed 11 bases at V and 2 bases at J, leaving 12 bases unmatched. CDR3 sequence: CAVHEPGGPYEQYF. DNA for the CDR3: TGTGCCGTCCATGAGCCGGGGGGTCCCTACGAGCAGTACTTC.

The rearrangement links TRBV4-3 to TRBJ1-2; D call uncertain. Per the germline V gene, CDR1 is LGHNA and CDR2 is YSLEER. Trimming took off 1 base at V and 8 bases at J, with 20 bases between the two ends. This CDR3 has 16 amino acids. CDR3 region: CASSQAVMGGQYGYTF. CDR3 bases: TGCGCCAGCAGCCAAGCCGTGATGGGAGGGCAATACGGCTACACCTTC.

The V call is TRBV2, the J call TRBJ1-2; D possibly corresponds to TRBD1 (5 bases). The CDR3 is made up of 14 amino acids. Germline values: CDR1 SNHLY, CDR2 FYNNEI. Trimming removed 3 bases from V and 4 bases from J, with 12 bases in between. Here the CDR3 DNA reads TGTGCCAGCAGTGAGGAGGGACTGCCCTATGGCTACACCTTC. It codes for CASSEEGLPYGYTF.

V usage is TRBV5-1 and J usage is TRBJ2-5, with 7 bases matching TRBD1. J lost 5 bases, V lost 3 bases, and 13 bases had no gene match. The CDR3 covers 16 residues. Germline assignment: CDR1 SGHRS and CDR2 YFSETQ. The CDR3 DNA is TGCGCCAGCAGCTCGTCCGGGACAGCCTTCGGGGAGACCCAGTACTTC. It is translated as CASSSSGTAFGETQYF.

This rearrangement joins TRBV4-1 to TRBJ1-1; D not resolved. Trimming removed 4 bases from V and 3 bases from J, with 21 bases in between. Germline CDR1 MGHRA, CDR2 YSYEKL. The CDR3 consists of 17 residues. In nucleotides, the CDR3 is TGCGCCAGCAGCCCCCCGGGTAGGGTACGGGGTGACACTGAAGCTTTCTTT. Its protein is CASSPPGRVRGDTEAFF.

The V call is TRBV21-1, the J call TRBJ2-7; the D call in the table, TRBD1, was not verified against the DNA. TRBV21-1 is an annotated pseudogene. CDR3 length: 14 amino acids. CDR3 in amino acids: CASVQDTNSYEQYF. CDR3 nucleotides: TGTGCCAGCGTACAGGACACCAACTCCTACGAGCAGTACTTC.

The rearrangement joins TRBV9 to TRBJ1-2, with D tentatively TRBD1 (6 bases). Trimming cost V 3 bases and J 8 bases, with 17 bases left between them. The V gene's germline CDR1 is SGDLS and CDR2 YYNGEE. CDR3 length equals 14 residues. In DNA, the CDR3 is TGTGCCAGCAGCGCTTACAGGGAATCTGGAGGCTACACCTTC. Translated, it gives CASSAYRESGGYTF.

V and J are TRBV5-1 and TRBJ2-5, with 11 bases lining up with TRBD1. The junction had 3 bases not matched to a gene; V was cut back by 3 bases and J by 5 bases. This CDR3 comprises 14 residues. CDR1 and CDR2 (germline): SGHRS, YFSETQ. The DNA of the CDR3 is TGCGCCAGCAGCTCGGGACAGGGGGAGGAGACCCAGTACTTC. Its translation is CASSSGQGEETQYF.

The V and J genes are TRBV5-6 and TRBJ1-3; possible D gene TRBD1, 6 bases. This CDR3 contains 16 residues. Trimming left V 2 bases short and J 3 bases short, with 15 bases between. Germline assignment: CDR1 SGHDT and CDR2 YYEEEE. The CDR3 nucleotides read TGTGCCAGCAGCTTCGGTCGGGGGGCAGGTGGAAACACCATATATTTT. Protein sequence: CASSFGRGAGGNTIYF.

V and J are TRBV5-1 and TRBJ1-2; D possibly corresponds to TRBD1 (5 bases). The CDR3 has 13 amino acids. CDR1 is SGHRS, CDR2 YFSETQ, per germline. Trimming stripped 4 bases from V and 4 bases from J, with 11 bases between. DNA of the CDR3: TGCGCCAGCAGCGCCGACAGTATCTATGGCTACACCTTC. Translating gives CASSADSIYGYTF. Combining the CDR3 with reference TRBV5-1 and TRBJ1-2 gives the whole variable domain KAGVTQTPRYLIKTRGQQVTLSCSPISGHRSVSWYQQTPGQGLQFLFEYFSETQRNKGNFPGRFSGRQFSNSRSEMNVSTLELGDSALYLCASSADSIYGYTFGSGTRLTVV.

This chain uses TRBV7-2 with TRBJ2-3; a weak D match, TRBD1 (6 bases). Germline CDR1 is SGHTA and CDR2 is FQGNSA. CDR3 length: 16 amino acids. Trimming removed 1 base from V and 2 bases from J, with 13 bases in between. The CDR3 reads CASSLGNAGATDTQYF. The CDR3 DNA reads TGTGCCAGCAGCTTAGGTAACGCAGGGGCCACAGATACGCAGTATTTT.

The CDR3 sequence: CASSADWSRPLHF. The CDR3 nucleotides are TGTGCCAGCAGCGCCGACTGGAGTAGACCCCTCCACTTT. The chain joins TRBV11-2 to TRBJ1-6; D not resolved. The V gene lost 5 bases and the J gene lost 12 bases, with 14 bases spanning the gap. Per the germline V gene, CDR1 is SGHAT and CDR2 is FQNNGV. The CDR3 sequence is 13 residues long.

This chain uses TRBV18 with TRBJ1-3; no clear D gene. Germline values: CDR1 KGHSH, CDR2 LQKENI. This CDR3 spans 17 amino acids. V shed 3 bases and J shed 0 bases, with 15 bases lying between them. CDR3: CASSPRGQAGSGNTIYF. The CDR3 coding sequence is TGTGCCAGCTCACCGCGTGGGCAGGCTGGCTCTGGAAACACCATATATTTT. Supplemented by reference TRBV18 and TRBJ1-3, the full variable domain reads NAGVMQNPRHLVRRRGQEARLRCSPMKGHSHVYWYRQLPEEGLKFMVYLQKENIIDESGMPKERFSAEFPKEGPSILRIQQVVRGDSAAYFCASSPRGQAGSGNTIYFGEGSWLTVV.

This chain's CDR3 is CASSSTDSGEDTQYF. The CDR3 nucleotides are TGTGCCAGCAGTTCGACGGACTCCGGGGAAGATACGCAGTATTTT. This chain uses TRBV27 with TRBJ2-3; tentative D call: TRBD2 (5 bases). Trimming removed 4 bases at V and 5 bases at J, with 16 bases between. There are 15 residues in the CDR3. Looked up from germline, CDR1 is MNHEY and CDR2 is SMNVEV (reference sequence).

This chain links TRBV6-6 with TRBJ2-7; 12 bases are a match to TRBD2. The CDR3 has 15 amino acids. Germline CDR1 and CDR2: MNHNY and SVGAGI (reference sequence). V dropped 5 bases and J dropped 2; count of bases not matched to a gene: 4. DNA for the CDR3: TGTGCCAGCAGTGCGGGACTAGCGGGCCCCTACGAGCAGTACTTC. Translation gives CASSAGLAGPYEQYF.

Comments on this clone: In the same sample, other DNA sequences code for this CDR3. The chain combines TRBV7-9 with TRBJ1-2; 8 nucleotides align to TRBD1. The CDR3 is 15 residues long. The V gene's germline CDR1 is SEHNR and CDR2 FQNEAQ (reference sequence). J lost 0 bases, V lost 3 bases, and 3 bases had no gene match. DNA of the CDR3: TGTGCCAGCAGCTTCGGACAGGGACCTAACTATGGCTACACCTTC. This translates into CASSFGQGPNYGYTF.

This clone has a single count. The V call is TRBV7-8, the J call TRBJ2-7, with D tentatively TRBD2 (5 bases). Germline V CDR1 and CDR2: SGHVS, FQNEAQ. V shed 2 bases and J shed 3 bases, with 5 bases lying between them. This CDR3 comprises 12 residues. CDR3 region: CASSLRGYEQYF. The CDR3 DNA follows: TGTGCCAGCAGCTTACGGGGCTACGAGCAGTACTTC.

The V gene is TRBV19, the J gene TRBJ1-3; TRBD1 aligns across 7 bases. Germline V lookup: CDR1 LNHDA, CDR2 SQIVND (reference sequence). The CDR3 sequence is 15 residues long. The V gene end was trimmed by 3 bases and the J gene end by 0 bases; junction bases not matched to a gene: 2. CDR3 bases: TGTGCCAGTAGTATGGACAGGTACTCTGGAAACACCATATATTTT. Protein product: CASSMDRYSGNTIYF.

The chain combines TRBV23-1 with TRBJ2-5; D unresolved. TRBV23-1 has ORF status, its function being uncertain. V was pared by 4 bases and J by 2 bases, with 14 bases between. The length of the CDR3 is 15 residues. Here the CDR3 reads CASSLGPCRQETQYF. The CDR3 DNA reads as TGCGCCAGCAGTCTTGGTCCTTGTCGGCAAGAGACCCAGTACTTC.

The rearrangement uses TRBV7-2 and TRBJ1-2; a possible D gene is TRBD1 (6 bases). V lost 5 bases to trimming and J lost 8 bases, with 15 bases between them. The CDR3 extends over 13 amino acids. In germline, CDR1 is SGHTA, CDR2 FQGNSA. The CDR3 is CASSRDILPGYTF. CDR3 bases: TGTGCCAGCAGCCGGGACATCCTGCCGGGCTACACCTTC.

This clone occurred once. CDR3 DNA: TGTGCCAGCAGCCCACGACCAGCTGGGGGGGCGCGAGATACGCAGTATTTT. Protein sequence: CASSPRPAGGARDTQYF. The rearrangement links TRBV11-2 to TRBJ2-3; a weak D match, TRBD2 (7 bases). CDR3 length: 17 residues. The V gene lost 5 bases and the J gene lost 5 bases, with 23 bases spanning the gap. CDR1 and CDR2 (germline): SGHAT, FQNNGV.